This T cell receptor (beta chain) was sequenced in a study of T cell changes during pregnancy in multiple sclerosis. Using immunoSEQ multiplex PCR, the repertoire was profiled, and TCRdb retains in-frame clones only, with some absent. The sample carries about 48,000 clones, about 88% recorded once. The CDR3 covers 17 residues. The germline V gene has CDR1 GTSNPN and CDR2 SVGIG (reference sequence). V was clipped by 0 bases and J by 2 bases; unmatched bases: 10. A single count supports this clone. Source: CD4+ T cells from peripheral blood mononuclear cells, taken in the second trimester of pregnancy. This chain uses TRBV30 with TRBJ1-5, with 7 bases that match TRBD1. This TCR came from a female donor with multiple sclerosis, enrolled in a pregnancy study. CDR3 nucleotides: TGTGCCTGGAGTGTACAAAGGGGGCTGTTTGGCAATCAGCCCCAGCATTTT. It encodes CAWSVQRGLFGNQPQHF.